This T cell receptor beta chain was documented in a study of OX40 agonist ivuxolimab in advanced cancers. Collection of blood occurred at baseline, at cycle 4 day 1, and at cycle 7 day 1. Comments on this clone: What it binds is not known.

The CDR3 runs to 15 residues. Germline lookup yields CDR1 MNHEY and CDR2 SVGAGI. V shed 5 bases, J shed 3 bases, and the junction held 9 bases outside the gene matches. Whole-study results and caveats: Averaged across samples, CD8+ T cells carried more expanded clones than CD4+ did. Clones of CD4+ and CD8+ blood T cells grew by week 6 at doses of 0.1 to 3.0 mg/kg.

Clones were sequenced by immunoSEQ multiplex PCR, and TCRdb holds only the in-frame ones, with some missing. The profile shows 55,000 to 75,000 clones, roughly 90% of them singletons. The receptor's source is an adult with an advanced solid tumor such as melanoma, head and neck, liver or kidney cancer. The source was CD4+ or CD8+ T cells sorted from blood, collected in a trial of the OX40 agonist ivuxolimab. J is TRBJ2-7 and V is TRBV6-5, with 8 bases matching TRBD1. The CDR3 loop reads CASSSTGTGGYEQYF. The CDR3 nucleotides are TGTGCCAGCAGTAGTACCGGGACAGGAGGCTACGAGCAGTACTTC.